A selection of T cell receptor beta chains follows, all from one sample in a study of blood T cell repertoires in COVID-19. Sequenced by immunoSEQ multiplex PCR; TCRdb stores in-frame clones only, minus some. In the table there are more than 150,000 clones, 80% of which are singletons. The sequenced sample consisted of peripheral blood. Receptors originate from a man aged 55 to 69 with acute or convalescent COVID-19. CDR3s include the opening cysteine and the closing phenylalanine or tryptophan. A D gene is named only where the DNA matches it firmly. Rows give clone size only sometimes, using once, few, many, or a class for an expanded clone.

V: TRBV6-1; size: -; J: TRBJ2-1; D: -; DNA: TGTGCCAGCAGTGAAAGGATGAGGCGCCTAAGCTCCTACAATGAGCAGTTCTTC; CDR3: CASSERMRRLSSYNEQFF
V: TRBV4-1; size: -; J: TRBJ1-2; D: TRBD1; DNA: TGCGCCAGCAGCCAAGTGGGTTACGGCAGGGGGGGCTACACCTTC; CDR3: CASSQVGYGRGGYTF
V: TRBV3-1/TRBV3-2; size: -; J: TRBJ1-1; D: TRBD1; DNA: TGTGCCAGCAGCCTATTATACCAGAGAGGGGGCGCTGGGGGTAACACTGAAGCTTTCTTT; CDR3: CASSLLYQRGGAGGNTEAFF
V: TRBV7-9; size: -; J: TRBJ1-3; D: -; DNA: TGTGCCAGCATCCCGGGGGCTGGAAACACCATATATTTT; CDR3: CASIPGAGNTIYF
V: TRBV28; size: -; J: TRBJ2-1; D: TRBD2; DNA: TGTGCCAGCTTAGCGGGAGGGCCAACGCAGTTCTTC; CDR3: CASLAGGPTQFF
V: TRBV7-9; size: -; J: TRBJ2-3; D: -; DNA: TGTGCCAGCACCTCTAATACGGATACGCAGTATTTT; CDR3: CASTSNTDTQYF
V: TRBV18; size: -; J: TRBJ2-2; D: TRBD1; DNA: TGTGCCAGCTCGTCAGGACAGGGGAACACCGGGGAGCTGTTTTTT; CDR3: CASSSGQGNTGELFF
V: TRBV18; size: once; J: TRBJ1-2; D: -; DNA: TGTGCCAGCTCACCTTCGGACTCGTGGTATGGCTACACCTTC; CDR3: CASSPSDSWYGYTF
V: TRBV7-2; size: -; J: TRBJ2-1; D: TRBD2; DNA: TGTGCCAGCAGCTTAGCTAGCGGGGGACTCAATGAGCAGTTCTTC; CDR3: CASSLASGGLNEQFF
V: TRBV4-1; size: -; J: TRBJ1-2; D: -; DNA: TGCGCCAGCAGCCCAGAACCCTCCGGGTCCTATGGCTACACCTTC; CDR3: CASSPEPSGSYGYTF
V: TRBV2; size: -; J: TRBJ2-2; D: TRBD2; DNA: TGTGCCAGCCTTAGCGGGGTGAACACCGGGGAGCTGTTTTTT; CDR3: CASLSGVNTGELFF
V: TRBV19; size: -; J: TRBJ2-3; D: -; DNA: TGTGCCAGTACCAGGGGACCCACAGATACGCAGTATTTT; CDR3: CASTRGPTDTQYF
V: TRBV7-2; size: -; J: TRBJ2-4; D: TRBD2; DNA: TGTGCCAGCAGCTTATCTAGCGGGGGCCCCGGGTCTTACTTC; CDR3: CASSLSSGGPGSYF
V: TRBV27; size: -; J: TRBJ1-2; D: -; DNA: TGTGCCAGCAGTTCCCATAACGGACTACGGGGCTACACCTTC; CDR3: CASSSHNGLRGYTF
V: TRBV19; size: -; J: TRBJ2-5; D: -; DNA: TGTGCCAGTAGTATAGAAGGTGGCAGGGGGGTGACCCAGTACTTC; CDR3: CASSIEGGRGVTQYF
V: TRBV7-6; size: -; J: TRBJ2-3; D: TRBD2; DNA: TGTGCCAGCAGCTTGTTAGGAGCGGGGGGGCGCGGAGATACGCAGTATTTT; CDR3: CASSLLGAGGRGDTQYF
V: TRBV4-3; size: -; J: TRBJ1-1; D: -; DNA: TGCGCCAGCTCCCCCCGCGTTGGCGACATAGCTTTCTTT; CDR3: CASSPRVGDIAFF
V: TRBV2; size: -; J: TRBJ2-4; D: TRBD1; DNA: TGTGCCAGCATGGGGACAGGGATAAACATTCAGTACTTC; CDR3: CASMGTGINIQYF
V: TRBV9; size: -; J: TRBJ2-3; D: -; DNA: TGTGCCAGCAGCTCAGGGAGGGGGACAGATACGCAGTATTTT; CDR3: CASSSGRGTDTQYF
V: TRBV18; size: few; J: TRBJ1-6; D: TRBD1; DNA: TGTGCCAGCTCACCATACTCAGGGGGAGGCTCCTATAATTCACCCCTCCACTTT; CDR3: CASSPYSGGGSYNSPLHF
V: TRBV19; size: -; J: TRBJ1-1; D: -; DNA: TGTGCCACCTGGGAGGGAGAGTACACTGAAGCTTTCTTT; CDR3: CATWEGEYTEAFF
V: TRBV25-1; size: -; J: TRBJ1-5; D: -; DNA: TGTGCCAGCAAAGGGCCGGGGAATCAGCCCCAGCATTTT; CDR3: CASKGPGNQPQHF
V: TRBV9; size: -; J: TRBJ2-3; D: -; DNA: TGTGCCAGCAGCGTATTTATGGATACGCAGTATTTT; CDR3: CASSVFMDTQYF
V: TRBV2; size: -; J: TRBJ2-3; D: TRBD2; DNA: TGTGCCAGCAGGGAGGGGTTACTAGCGGGGGCGCAGGATACGCAGTATTTT; CDR3: CASREGLLAGAQDTQYF
V: TRBV7-2; size: -; J: TRBJ1-4; D: TRBD1; DNA: TGTGCCAGCAGCCCCCGACAGGGGGCACGGGAAAAACTGTTTTTT; CDR3: CASSPRQGAREKLFF
V: TRBV9; size: -; J: TRBJ1-3; D: -; DNA: TGTGCCAGCAGCGCCGACAGTCACTCTGGAAACACCATATATTTT; CDR3: CASSADSHSGNTIYF
V: TRBV3-1/TRBV3-2; size: -; J: TRBJ1-4; D: -; DNA: TGTGCCAGCAGCCAAGCATCCGCGGGCGGGGTAAGAGAAAAACTGTTTTTT; CDR3: CASSQASAGGVREKLFF
V: TRBV24-1; size: -; J: TRBJ2-1; D: -; DNA: TGTGCCACCAGTGGTGGAGGCAAACTAGGGGGTTGGTCCTACAATGAGCAGTTCTTC; CDR3: CATSGGGKLGGWSYNEQFF
V: TRBV6-5; size: -; J: TRBJ1-4; D: -; DNA: TGTGCCAGCATGCTAGGGGCGCGGAATGAAAAACTGTTTTTT; CDR3: CASMLGARNEKLFF
V: TRBV5-1; size: -; J: TRBJ2-6; D: TRBD2; DNA: TGCGCCAGCAGCGACGGACTAGCGGTCTCTGGGGCCAACGTCCTGACTTTC; CDR3: CASSDGLAVSGANVLTF
V: TRBV19; size: -; J: TRBJ2-7; D: TRBD1; DNA: TGTGCCAGTAGGAAACCGGGACAGGAGGCCGAGCAGTACTTC; CDR3: CASRKPGQEAEQYF
V: TRBV28; size: -; J: TRBJ2-6; D: -; DNA: TGTGCCAGCAGTTTCCGTGGGGCCAACGTCCTGACTTTC; CDR3: CASSFRGANVLTF
V: TRBV7-2; size: -; J: TRBJ1-6; D: TRBD1; DNA: TGTGCCAGCAGCTTGGACAGGGGGGGTTCACCCCTCCACTTT; CDR3: CASSLDRGGSPLHF
V: TRBV10-3; size: -; J: TRBJ1-1; D: -; DNA: TGTGCCACGTCCAGCGGGAACACTGAAGCTTTCTTT; CDR3: CATSSGNTEAFF
V: TRBV24-1; size: -; J: TRBJ2-7; D: -; DNA: TGTGCCACCGTATATCCCCTCGGCGACTCATCCCGAACCTTC; CDR3: CATVYPLGDSSRTF
V: TRBV15; size: few; J: TRBJ1-4; D: -; DNA: TGTGCCACCAGCAGAGATAAGGGGACTAATGAAAAACTGTTTTTT; CDR3: CATSRDKGTNEKLFF
V: TRBV25-1; size: -; J: TRBJ2-5; D: TRBD2; DNA: TGTGCCAGCATGAGCGGGGGGCAAGGCGGGACCCAGTACTTC; CDR3: CASMSGGQGGTQYF
V: TRBV6-5; size: once; J: TRBJ1-2; D: -; DNA: TGTGCCAGCTTCCTTGCTAACTATGGCTACACCTTC; CDR3: CASFLANYGYTF
V: TRBV11-2; size: -; J: TRBJ2-7; D: TRBD2; DNA: TGTGCCAGCAGCTTAGAGCCTAGCGGGTACGAGCAGTACTTC; CDR3: CASSLEPSGYEQYF
V: TRBV4-1; size: -; J: TRBJ2-2; D: TRBD2; DNA: TGCGCCAGCAGCCAGGGACTAGCGGGAGGGCGGAGGCCCGGGGAGCTGTTTTTT; CDR3: CASSQGLAGGRRPGELFF
V: TRBV19; size: -; J: TRBJ2-7; D: TRBD1; DNA: TGTGCCAGTTCCGCGGACAGGGGGTCCTACGAGCAGTACTTC; CDR3: CASSADRGSYEQYF
V: TRBV7-9; size: -; J: TRBJ2-1; D: -; DNA: TGTGCCAGCAGCTTAACTCCGGGGGTTTATTATAGTGAGCAGTTCTTC; CDR3: CASSLTPGVYYSEQFF
V: TRBV10-3; size: -; J: TRBJ1-4; D: -; DNA: TGTGCCATCAGTGCGGCTTCCTCGCAGGGCTTTAATGAAAAACTGTTTTTT; CDR3: CAISAASSQGFNEKLFF
V: TRBV4-3; size: -; J: TRBJ2-1; D: -; DNA: TGCGCCAGCAGCCAAGGGGCAGTCTTGGTTAACAGTGAGCAGTTCTTC; CDR3: CASSQGAVLVNSEQFF
V: TRBV11-2; size: -; J: TRBJ2-7; D: TRBD2; DNA: TGTGCCAGCAGCTTAGGGGAGGGGACCGCCTCCTACGAGCAGTACTTC; CDR3: CASSLGEGTASYEQYF
V: TRBV30; size: -; J: TRBJ2-7; D: TRBD2; DNA: TGTGCCTGGAGACTAGCGGGAGCCTACGAGCAGTACTTC; CDR3: CAWRLAGAYEQYF
V: TRBV5-8; size: once; J: TRBJ2-5; D: TRBD1; DNA: TGTGCCAGCAGCTGGGACAGCCAAGAGACCCAGTACTTC; CDR3: CASSWDSQETQYF
V: TRBV2; size: many; J: TRBJ1-6; D: -; DNA: TGTGCCAGCAGTGAACGTCAGGGAAATAATTCACCCCTCCACTTT; CDR3: CASSERQGNNSPLHF
V: TRBV19; size: -; J: TRBJ2-1; D: -; DNA: TGTGCCAGTAGTGGCAGACAGGGAGGAAATGAGCAGTTCTTC; CDR3: CASSGRQGGNEQFF
V: TRBV11-3; size: -; J: TRBJ2-3; D: TRBD2; DNA: TGTGCCAGCAGCTTCCTAGCGGGGGATACGCAGTATTTT; CDR3: CASSFLAGDTQYF
V: TRBV14; size: -; J: TRBJ2-2; D: TRBD2; DNA: TGTGCCAGCAGCCAAGAATGGCTAGCGGGAGTCACCGGGGAGCTGTTTTTT; CDR3: CASSQEWLAGVTGELFF
V: TRBV6-5; size: -; J: TRBJ2-7; D: TRBD2; DNA: TGTGCCAGCTGTAGCGGGGGGGCCTCCTACGAGCAGTACTTC; CDR3: CASCSGGASYEQYF